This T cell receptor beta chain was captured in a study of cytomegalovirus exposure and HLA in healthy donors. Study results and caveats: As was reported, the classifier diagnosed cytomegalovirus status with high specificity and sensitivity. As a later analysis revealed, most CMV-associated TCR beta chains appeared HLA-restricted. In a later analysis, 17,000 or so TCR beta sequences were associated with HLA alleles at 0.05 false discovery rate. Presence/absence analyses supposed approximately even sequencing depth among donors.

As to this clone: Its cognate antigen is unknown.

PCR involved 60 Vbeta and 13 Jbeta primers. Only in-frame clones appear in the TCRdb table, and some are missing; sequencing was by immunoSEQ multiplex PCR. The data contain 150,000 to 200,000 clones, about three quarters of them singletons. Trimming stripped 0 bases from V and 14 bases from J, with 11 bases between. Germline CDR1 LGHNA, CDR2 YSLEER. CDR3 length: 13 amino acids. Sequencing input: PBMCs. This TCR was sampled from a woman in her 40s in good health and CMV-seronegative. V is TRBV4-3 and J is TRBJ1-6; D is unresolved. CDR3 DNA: TGCGCCAGCAGCCAAGATCCGGGGATAGCCCTCCACTTT. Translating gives CASSQDPGIALHF.